Following are 10 T cell receptor beta chains from one sample sequenced in a study of shared clonotypes between healthy human individuals. Naive CD8 cells lacked CD45RO and underwent positive selection for CCR7, leaving out terminally differentiated effector memory CD45RA+ cells. Only in-frame clones appear in the TCRdb table, and some are missing; sequencing was by immunoSEQ multiplex PCR. Of about 610,000 clones detected, approximately 96% appear once; the ten largest clones hold 0.11%. The sample taken for sequencing was naive CD8+ T cells sorted from blood. The receptors originated from a woman in her 30s in good health.

The chain carries TRBV27 and TRBJ2-7; D might be TRBD1 (5 bases). The germline V and J ends were trimmed by 6 bases and 2 bases, with 17 bases remaining between them. The CDR3 runs to 15 residues. Germline CDR1 reads MNHEY; CDR2 reads SMNVEV (reference sequence). CDR3 loop: CASSPELGVTYEQYF. DNA for the CDR3: TGTGCCAGCAGCCCTGAATTAGGGGTTACCTACGAGCAGTACTTC.

This chain connects TRBV4-1 to TRBJ1-1, with D perhaps matching TRBD1 (5 bases). The CDR3 has 15 residues. The ends were cut back, 4 bases at V and 2 bases at J, with 14 bases in the middle. The germline V gene has CDR1 MGHRA and CDR2 YSYEKL. DNA for the CDR3: TGCGCCAGCAGCCCTCGAGGGGCGATCAACACTGAAGCTTTCTTT. This encodes CASSPRGAINTEAFF.

This chain uses TRBV7-8 with TRBJ1-5; D not resolved. Germline-derived CDR1 and CDR2 are SGHVS and FQNEAQ. The CDR3 runs to 17 residues. Between the trimmed V and J ends, which lost 0 bases and 0 bases, there was a span of 12 bases. The CDR3 protein is CASSLASRLYSNQPQHF. The CDR3 DNA reads as TGTGCCAGCAGCTTAGCGTCCCGGCTTTATAGCAATCAGCCCCAGCATTTT.

A note on this clone: The same CDR3 is also encoded by other DNA sequences in this sample. This chain joins TRBV11-2 and TRBJ2-1; no firm D call. V lost 3 bases to trimming and J lost 3 bases, with 0 bases between them. This CDR3 comprises 11 residues. CDR1 and CDR2 from the germline V gene are SGHAT and FQNNGV. The CDR3 coding sequence is TGTGCCAGCAGCTTCTACAATGAGCAGTTCTTC. Encoded protein: CASSFYNEQFF.

The chain employs TRBV6-1 and TRBJ2-7, with D tentatively TRBD2 (5 bases). Trimming took 7 bases from V and 5 from J, leaving 9 bases between them. The germline CDR1 and CDR2 sequences are MNHNS and SASEGT. The CDR3 runs 11 residues. The CDR3 DNA reads as TGTGCCAGCACCCGGGGTCACGAGCAGTACTTC. This gives the protein CASTRGHEQYF.

This chain links TRBV28 with TRBJ2-3; a possible D gene is TRBD2 (5 bases). The CDR3 spans 15 residues. V was cut by 1 base and J by 1 base, with 9 bases left in between. Germline CDR1 reads MDHEN; CDR2 reads SYDVKM. The CDR3 loop reads CASSLLERRTDTQYF. The CDR3 region has the DNA TGTGCCAGCAGTTTATTGGAGCGGCGCACAGATACGCAGTATTTT. Variable domain in full (rest from reference TRBV28 and TRBJ2-3): DVKVTQSSRYLVKRTGEKVFLECVQDMDHENMFWYRQDPGLGLRLIYFSYDVKMKEKGDIPEGYSVSREKKERFSLILESASTNQTSMYLCASSLLERRTDTQYFGPGTRLTVL.

In this sample, this clone turned up a few times. The chain uses TRBV7-9 and TRBJ1-2; D not certain. Per the germline V gene, CDR1 is SEHNR and CDR2 is FQNEAQ (reference sequence). The CDR3 loop spans 14 amino acids. The ends were cut back, 5 bases at V and 4 bases at J, with 14 bases in the middle. CDR3 bases: TGTGCCAGCAGCCACCTCTCCGGGAGCTATGGCTACACCTTC. This codes for CASSHLSGSYGYTF.

The genes are TRBV5-4 and TRBJ2-5, with D hard to call. This CDR3 is built from 11 residues. Trimming removed 0 bases at V and 7 bases at J, with 4 bases between. Germline-derived CDR1 and CDR2 are SGHNT and YYREEE (reference sequence). The CDR3 region is CASSLVGTQYF. Written as DNA, the CDR3 is TGTGCCAGCAGCTTGGTGGGGACCCAGTACTTC.

In its sample, this clone was seen once. The J gene is TRBJ1-1, the V gene TRBV6-5; 9 nucleotides align to TRBD1. The germline V gene has CDR1 MNHEY and CDR2 SVGAGI. This CDR3 contains 15 residues. With V trimmed by 2 bases and J by 5 bases, 6 bases remained unmatched. The CDR3 bases are TGTGCCAGCAGTTACGGGACAGGGCTACGGACTGAAGCTTTCTTT. This translates into CASSYGTGLRTEAFF.

The chain is built from TRBV15 and TRBJ2-7; TRBD1 agrees at 11 bases. This CDR3 has 15 amino acids. Germline trimming cut 6 bases from V and 2 bases from J; bases unmatched to any gene: 6. Germline V lookup: CDR1 LNHNV, CDR2 YYDKDF (reference sequence). The CDR3 DNA follows: TGTGCCACCAGATTGGACAGGGGGCCAACCTACGAGCAGTACTTC. Its protein product is CATRLDRGPTYEQYF.